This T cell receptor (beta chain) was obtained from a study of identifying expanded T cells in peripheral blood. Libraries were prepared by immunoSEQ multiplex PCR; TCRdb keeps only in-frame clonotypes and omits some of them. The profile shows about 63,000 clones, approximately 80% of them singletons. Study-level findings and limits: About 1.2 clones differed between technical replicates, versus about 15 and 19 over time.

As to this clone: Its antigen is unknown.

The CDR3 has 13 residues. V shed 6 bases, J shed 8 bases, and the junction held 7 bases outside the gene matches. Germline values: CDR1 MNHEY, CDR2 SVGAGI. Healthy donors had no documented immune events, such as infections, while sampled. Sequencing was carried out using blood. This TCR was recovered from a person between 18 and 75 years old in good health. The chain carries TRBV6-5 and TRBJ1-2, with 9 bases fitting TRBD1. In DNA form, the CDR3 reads TGTGCCAGCAGATCCGGGACAGGGTTGGGCTACACCTTC. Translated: CASRSGTGLGYTF.